The 32 T cell receptor beta chains listed next were all sequenced from one sample in a study of spatial heterogeneity in lung cancer. TCRdb re-called the 5' RACE reads with MiXCR, one entry per CDR3 protein. The data contain under 100,000 distinct CDR3 sequences, under 9% of them seen just once; the ten biggest clones take up 6.5% to 8.5%. Time point of the sample: sample taken at primary tumor resection. Whole RNA, which was extracted from tumor, nontumor lung tissue or frozen PBMC, was sequenced without any cell sorting. The specimen was PBMCs, collected at surgery. These receptors were collected from a male donor with early-stage non-small cell lung cancer.

This clonotype was observed many times. The junction departs from germline at one end; a sequencing error may be responsible. This sequence joins TRBV20-1 and TRBJ2-5; possibly TRBD1 or TRBD2 for D (5 bases each). The CDR3 is 14 amino acids. The germline V gene encodes CDR1 DFQATT and CDR2 SNEGSKA (reference sequence). The CDR3 loop is CSARGVQLQETQYF. The CDR3 region has the DNA TGCAGTGCCAGAGGGGTACAGCTCCAAGAGACCCAGTACTTC.

The J gene is TRBJ2-6, the V gene TRBV2; unclear D gene. In germline, CDR1 is SNHLY, CDR2 FYNNEI. This CDR3 has 14 amino acids. V lost 8 bases to trimming and J lost 0 bases, with 8 bases between them. The CDR3 DNA reads as TGTGCCAGCGGGCAGGTCTCTGGGGCCAACGTCCTGACTTTC. Translated, it gives CASGQVSGANVLTF.

This rearrangement joins TRBV29-1 to TRBJ2-5; 11 bases line up with TRBD1. This CDR3 has 14 residues. Germline CDR1 SQVTM, CDR2 ANQGSEA. With V trimmed by 7 bases and J by 5 bases, 9 bases remained unmatched. CDR3 loop: CSATAGTGGETQYF. Here the CDR3 DNA reads TGCAGCGCTACCGCGGGGACAGGGGGGGAGACCCAGTACTTC.

This chain links TRBV28 with TRBJ1-6; D is undetermined. The CDR3 contains 18 residues. Per germline, CDR1 MDHEN and CDR2 SYDVKM. V was cut by 3 bases and J by 0 bases, with 15 bases left in between. The CDR3 nucleotides read TGTGCCAGCAGTTTCGCGGGAAGGACGGGCTCCTATAATTCACCCCTCCACTTT. Encoded protein: CASSFAGRTGSYNSPLHF.

This sequence joins TRBV5-4 and TRBJ2-2; the match to TRBD1 covers 7 bases. Losses at the gene ends were 3 bases for V and 6 bases for J; bases not matched to a gene: 2. Germline CDR1 reads SGHNT; CDR2 reads YYREEE (reference sequence). The CDR3 sequence is 13 residues long. The CDR3 here is CASSYGTAGELFF. CDR3 DNA: TGTGCCAGCAGCTACGGGACAGCCGGGGAGCTGTTTTTT. Full variable domain (missing parts from reference TRBV5-4 and TRBJ2-2): ETGVTQSPTHLIKTRGQQVTLRCSSQSGHNTVSWYQQALGQGPQFIFQYYREEENGRGNFPPRFSGLQFPNYSSELNVNALELDDSALYLCASSYGTAGELFFGEGSRLTVL.

V usage is TRBV2 and J usage is TRBJ2-5; no clear D. Germline assignment: CDR1 SNHLY and CDR2 FYNNEI. The CDR3 is made up of 11 amino acids. V shed 7 bases and J shed 5 bases, with 8 bases lying between them. CDR3 in amino acids: CASTMGETQYF. The DNA for the CDR3 is TGTGCCAGCACTATGGGGGAGACCCAGTACTTC.

The chain combines TRBV5-1 with TRBJ2-2; 7 bases match TRBD1. Trimming cost V 4 bases and J 1 base; bases outside gene matches: 4. The CDR3 loop spans 15 amino acids. Looked up from germline, CDR1 is SGHRS and CDR2 is YFSETQ. CDR3 DNA: TGCGCCAGCAGCCCCGACAGGGTGAACACCGGGGAGCTGTTTTTT. Its protein product is CASSPDRVNTGELFF. Using reference TRBV5-1 and TRBJ2-2 for the parts outside the CDR3, the full variable domain is KAGVTQTPRYLIKTRGQQVTLSCSPISGHRSVSWYQQTPGQGLQFLFEYFSETQRNKGNFPGRFSGRQFSNSRSEMNVSTLELGDSALYLCASSPDRVNTGELFFGEGSRLTVL.

Only a few counts were recorded for this clonotype. J is TRBJ2-7 and V is TRBV5-1, with 11 bases matching TRBD1. Germline assignment: CDR1 SGHRS and CDR2 YFSETQ. This CDR3 region has 15 residues. The junction had 8 bases not matched to a gene; V was cut back by 4 bases and J by 5 bases. The CDR3 region is CASSSGTGGLNEQYF. CDR3 bases: TGCGCCAGCAGCAGCGGGACAGGGGGTCTAAACGAGCAGTACTTC.

Ten or more counts support this clonotype. The V call is TRBV5-5, the J call TRBJ2-1; D is unresolved. CDR1 is SGHKS and CDR2 is YYEKEE in the germline V gene (reference sequence). Trimming left V 1 base short and J 9 bases short, with 11 bases between. The CDR3 loop spans 13 amino acids. Here the CDR3 DNA reads TGTGCCAGCAGCTTGATGGTAGAAGGTGAGCAGTTCTTC. It codes for CASSLMVEGEQFF.

The sample holds many counts of this clonotype. The chain uses TRBV27 and TRBJ2-2; no clear D gene. The V gene lost 6 bases and the J gene lost 4 bases, with 6 bases spanning the gap. The CDR3 loop spans 12 amino acids. CDR1 MNHEY and CDR2 SMNVEV come from the germline V gene (reference sequence). CDR3 nucleotide sequence: TGTGCCAGCAGCTTCGGCACCGGGGAGCTGTTTTTT. Translated, it gives CASSFGTGELFF.

This clonotype was counted at least ten times. This chain joins TRBV7-2 and TRBJ1-3; a weak D match, TRBD1 (5 bases). V lost 1 base to trimming and J lost 0 bases, with 16 bases between them. Germline-derived CDR1 and CDR2 are SGHTA and FQGNSA. This CDR3 is 18 amino acids long. The CDR3 spells CASSLEGQGPFSGNTIYF. The CDR3 region has the DNA TGTGCCAGCAGCTTAGAGGGGCAGGGTCCCTTCTCTGGAAACACCATATATTTT.

This clonotype was seen a few times. The chain uses TRBV7-9 and TRBJ2-6; D is uncertain. The germline gives CDR1 SEHNR, CDR2 FQNEAQ (reference sequence). There are 15 residues in the CDR3. Trimming shortened V by 7 bases and J by 0 bases, and 10 bases separated the two germline ends. The CDR3 is CASTPEYSGANVLTF. CDR3 nucleotides: TGTGCCAGCACCCCTGAGTACTCTGGGGCCAACGTCCTGACTTTC.

The sample holds many counts of this clonotype. The chain uses TRBV28 and TRBJ2-3; 8 nucleotides line up with TRBD2. Trimming cost V 4 bases and J 0 bases; bases outside gene matches: 6. CDR1 is MDHEN, CDR2 SYDVKM, per germline. The CDR3 spans 16 residues. CDR3 protein: CASSSAGATSTDTQYF. In DNA, the CDR3 is TGTGCCAGCAGTTCAGCGGGGGCGACTAGCACAGATACGCAGTATTTT.

The chain uses TRBV28 and TRBJ1-1, with D maybe TRBD1 (5 bases). CDR1 and CDR2 (germline): MDHEN, SYDVKM. This CDR3 has 16 residues. V was pared by 1 base and J by 4 bases, with 16 bases between. The chain's CDR3 is CASSLLSLGGATEAFF. The DNA of the CDR3 is TGTGCCAGCAGTTTATTATCGTTGGGAGGGGCCACTGAAGCTTTCTTT.

This clonotype has a handful of counts. This chain connects TRBV20-1 to TRBJ2-7; TRBD1 matches 8 bases. This CDR3 contains 13 residues. The junction had 9 bases not matched to a gene; V was cut back by 6 bases and J by 5 bases. CDR1 and CDR2 (germline): DFQATT, SNEGSKA (reference sequence). CDR3 bases: TGCAGTGCCGATATGAACAGGGGGAACGAGCAGTACTTC. This sequence encodes CSADMNRGNEQYF.

At least ten counts were recorded for this clonotype. V gene TRBV6-2 or TRBV6-3 combines with J gene TRBJ1-5, with D possibly being TRBD1 (5 bases). This CDR3 has 14 amino acids. Germline V gene sequence: CDR1 MNHEY, CDR2 SVGEGT. The ends were cut back, 6 bases at V and 2 bases at J, with 11 bases in the middle. CDR3 protein: CASSGTARNQPQHF. The CDR3 DNA reads TGTGCCAGCAGCGGGACGGCCCGCAATCAGCCCCAGCATTTT.

This clonotype was seen a handful of times. The chain carries TRBV7-2 and TRBJ2-7; TRBD2 aligns across 9 bases. V lost 2 bases, J lost 0 bases, and 5 bases stayed unmatched. This CDR3 comprises 16 residues. From germline, CDR1 is SGHTA and CDR2 FQGNSA. This chain's CDR3 is CASSLKRGALSYEQYF. The CDR3 bases are TGTGCCAGCAGCTTAAAGCGGGGGGCCCTCTCCTACGAGCAGTACTTC. Full variable domain (rest looked up from reference TRBV7-2 and TRBJ2-7): GAGVSQSPSNKVTEKGKDVELRCDPISGHTALYWYRQSLGQGLEFLIYFQGNSAPDKSGLPSDRFSAERTGGSVSTLTIQRTQQEDSAVYLCASSLKRGALSYEQYFGPGTRLTVT.

This clonotype was counted ten times or more. V usage is TRBV28 and J usage is TRBJ2-1; D remains ambiguous. The CDR3 consists of 13 residues. Germline loops: CDR1 MDHEN, CDR2 SYDVKM. Trimming removed 2 bases from V and 9 bases from J, with 11 bases in between. CDR3 protein: CASSLGPLGEQFF. As DNA, the CDR3 is TGTGCCAGCAGTTTAGGGCCCCTAGGTGAGCAGTTCTTC.

This clonotype was found a few times. The chain carries TRBV21-1 and TRBJ2-7. TRBV21-1 is listed as a pseudogene. The CDR3 length is 15 residues. The CDR3 DNA reads TGTGCCAGCAGCAAAGTGATGAACAGCACCTACGAGCAGTACTTC. Translated, it gives CASSKVMNSTYEQYF.

This clonotype turned up a few times. The J gene is TRBJ2-1, the V gene TRBV2; tentative D call: TRBD2 (6 bases). The CDR3 has 12 amino acids. Germline V CDR1 and CDR2: SNHLY, FYNNEI. Between the trimmed V and J ends, which lost 6 bases and 12 bases, there was a span of 15 bases. CDR3: CASRRDEGRQFF. The CDR3, as DNA: TGTGCCAGCAGGCGGGATGAAGGAAGGCAGTTCTTC. Full variable domain (outside the CDR3, taken from reference TRBV2 and TRBJ2-1): EPEVTQTPSHQVTQMGQEVILRCVPISNHLYFYWYRQILGQKVEFLVSFYNNEISEKSEIFDDQFSVERPDGSNFTLKIRSTKLEDSAMYFCASRRDEGRQFFGPGTRLTVL.

The V and J genes are TRBV5-5 and TRBJ1-1; D is possibly TRBD1 (5 bases). The CDR3 runs to 16 residues. CDR1 is SGHKS, CDR2 YYEKEE, per germline (reference sequence). Trimming took off 2 bases at V and 5 bases at J, with 19 bases between the two ends. CDR3 bases: TGTGCCAGCAGCTTTGATGTTCAGGGTCTTTCAACTGAAGCTTTCTTT. Translating gives CASSFDVQGLSTEAFF.

The V gene is TRBV6-5, the J gene TRBJ2-7; 12 nucleotides agree with TRBD2. The J segment lost 4 bases and the V segment lost 8 bases, leaving 3 bases of the junction unmatched. Germline V gene data show CDR1 as MNHEY and CDR2 as SVGAGI. CDR3 length: 13 amino acids. The CDR3 loop is CASATSGGYEQYF. DNA for the CDR3: TGTGCCAGCGCGACTAGCGGGGGATACGAGCAGTACTTC.

In this sample, this clonotype turned up many times. This rearrangement joins TRBV20-1 to TRBJ1-4, with D perhaps matching TRBD1 (5 bases). The CDR3 is 13 residues long. With 1 base removed from V and 4 bases from J, the gap between germline ends came to 7 bases. Germline-derived CDR1 and CDR2 are DFQATT and SNEGSKA (reference sequence). The CDR3 loop is CSARGGDNEKLFF. The CDR3 DNA is TGCAGTGCTAGAGGAGGGGATAATGAAAAACTGTTTTTT.

Ten or more counts support this clonotype. The chain recombines TRBV6-2 or TRBV6-3 with TRBJ2-5; D unresolved. CDR3 length: 12 residues. Trimming took off 0 bases at V and 5 bases at J, with 4 bases between the two ends. Germline CDR1 and CDR2: MNHEY and SVGEGT. CDR3 coding DNA: TGTGCCAGCAGTTACTCGCCCGAGACCCAGTACTTC. This sequence encodes CASSYSPETQYF.

This clonotype showed up many times. CDR3 sequence reads: CSANRDTYNEQFF. The CDR3 DNA sequence: TGCAGTGCTAACCGGGACACCTACAATGAGCAGTTCTTC. This chain connects TRBV20-1 to TRBJ2-1; D may be TRBD1 (6 bases). The CDR3 covers 13 residues. The ends were cut back, 4 bases at V and 2 bases at J, with 9 bases in the middle. Germline CDR1 and CDR2: DFQATT and SNEGSKA (reference sequence).

The chain employs TRBV6-2 or TRBV6-3 and TRBJ1-5; perhaps TRBD1 as D (5 bases). There are 15 residues in the CDR3. Trimming removed 1 base at V and 0 bases at J, with 7 bases between. CDR1 is MNHEY and CDR2 is SVGEGT in the germline V gene. CDR3 DNA: TGTGCCAGCAGTTACTGGGGCTCTAGCAATCAGCCCCAGCATTTT. Its protein is CASSYWGSSNQPQHF.

The rearrangement joins TRBV5-1 to TRBJ1-1; 7 bases are a match to TRBD1. The ends lost 4 bases at V and 7 bases at J; junction bases unmatched: 13. Germline CDR1 SGHRS, CDR2 YFSETQ. The CDR3 totals 15 residues. The CDR3, as DNA: TGCGCCAGCAGCCCTGGGGAAAGGGGGCTGGGTGAAGCTTTCTTT. Residues: CASSPGERGLGEAFF.

This rearrangement joins TRBV2 to TRBJ2-3; 10 positions match TRBD2. CDR1 is SNHLY, CDR2 FYNNEI, per germline. V dropped 5 bases and J dropped 4; count of bases not matched to a gene: 6. This CDR3 comprises 15 residues. CDR3 region: CASSPLAGAADTQYF. For the CDR3, the DNA is TGTGCCAGCAGTCCCCTAGCGGGAGCAGCAGATACGCAGTATTTT.

In nucleotides, the CDR3 is TGCAGTGCTAGTGGTGGGACCTACAATGAGCAGTTCTTC. Protein product: CSASGGTYNEQFF. This sequence joins TRBV20-1 and TRBJ2-1; no clear D gene. This CDR3 comprises 13 residues. Trimming cost V 3 bases and J 2 bases, with 8 bases left between them. Germline CDR1 and CDR2: DFQATT and SNEGSKA (reference sequence).

This clonotype has a handful of counts. V and J are TRBV2 and TRBJ2-5; D is perhaps TRBD2 (5 bases). The CDR3 is made up of 14 amino acids. Trimming stripped 1 base from V and 5 bases from J, with 11 bases between. The germline V gene encodes CDR1 SNHLY and CDR2 FYNNEI. CDR3 amino acids: CASSEVEGPETQYF. The DNA for the CDR3 is TGTGCCAGCAGTGAAGTTGAGGGTCCGGAGACCCAGTACTTC.

In its sample, this clonotype was seen a few times. The chain uses TRBV6-2 or TRBV6-3 and TRBJ2-5; D tentatively reads TRBD1 or TRBD2 (5 bases each). CDR1 is MNHEY and CDR2 is SVGEGT in the germline V gene. The V gene lost 8 bases and the J gene lost 3 bases, with 13 bases spanning the gap. The CDR3 spans 13 residues. The DNA of the CDR3 is TGTGCCAGCCAGGGACCGCTGAAAGAGACCCAGTACTTC. It codes for CASQGPLKETQYF.

At least ten counts were recorded for this clonotype. The V call is TRBV3-1, the J call TRBJ1-1; maybe TRBD1 (5 bases). Germline V gene sequence: CDR1 LGHDT, CDR2 YNNKEL (reference sequence). The CDR3 has 14 residues. V was pared by 4 bases and J by 3 bases, with 12 bases between. The CDR3 DNA is TGTGCCAGCAGCCTTCGTGGGGGATACACTGAAGCTTTCTTT. Translation: CASSLRGGYTEAFF.